Presented here are 22 T cell receptor beta chains from one specimen sequenced in a study of blood T cell repertoires in COVID-19. Produced via immunoSEQ multiplex PCR; TCRdb's table is partial and in-frame only. This sample has roughly 200,000 clones, with approximately 78% found just once. Sequencing used peripheral blood. These receptors originate from a woman at least 80 years old with COVID-19, enrolled during active disease.

The chain carries TRBV4-2 and TRBJ1-5; no firm D call. This CDR3 has 16 amino acids. The ends were cut back, 6 bases at V and 0 bases at J, with 15 bases in the middle. In germline, CDR1 is LGHNA, CDR2 YNFKEQ. The CDR3 sequence: CASSQTAENSNQPQHF. CDR3 DNA sequence: TGTGCCAGCAGTCAAACAGCGGAAAATAGCAATCAGCCCCAGCATTTT.

This clone was observed a single time. The chain employs TRBV6-5 and TRBJ2-5; D remains unclear. The CDR3 length is 13 residues. Germline assignment: CDR1 MNHEY and CDR2 SVGAGI. With 6 bases removed from V and 0 bases from J, the gap between germline ends came to 8 bases. CDR3 nucleotide sequence: TGTGCCAGCAGGAGGTCGTACCAAGAGACCCAGTACTTC. Amino acid sequence: CASRRSYQETQYF.

The chain is built from TRBV19 and TRBJ1-6, with D unclear. Trimming took 6 bases from V and 2 from J, leaving 8 bases between them. Germline V CDR1 and CDR2: LNHDA, SQIVND (reference sequence). The CDR3 contains 14 residues. The CDR3 sequence: CASRDLAYNSPLHF. CDR3 in DNA: TGTGCCAGTAGAGACTTAGCCTATAATTCACCCCTCCACTTT. The variable domain in full, completed from reference TRBV19 and TRBJ1-6, reads DGGITQSPKYLFRKEGQNVTLSCEQNLNHDAMYWYRQDPGQGLRLIYYSQIVNDFQKGDIAEGYSVSREKKESFPLTVTSAQKNPTAFYLCASRDLAYNSPLHFGNGTRLTVT.

The chain has TRBV5-1 and TRBJ2-7; tentatively, D is TRBD2 (7 bases). CDR3 length: 15 residues. V gave up 1 base and J gave up 6 bases, with 17 bases separating them. Germline CDR1 is SGHRS and CDR2 is YFSETQ. In DNA, the CDR3 is TGCGCCAGCAGCTTGTTGCAGGGGAGGGCCGGCGAGCAGTACTTC. It specifies CASSLLQGRAGEQYF.

This chain joins TRBV3-1 (or the pseudogene TRBV3-2) and TRBJ1-1, with D possibly matching TRBD1 (6 bases). This CDR3 is 16 amino acids long. Germline CDR1 and CDR2: LGHDT and YNNKEL (reference sequence). Between the trimmed V and J ends, which lost 5 bases and 4 bases, there was a span of 20 bases. The CDR3 DNA reads as TGTGCCAGCAGCTTGGGACATTTGGGTTGGGGCACTGAAGCTTTCTTT. As protein: CASSLGHLGWGTEAFF.

This rearrangement joins TRBV7-3 to TRBJ2-1, with D maybe TRBD2 (5 bases). The CDR3 spans 18 residues. From germline, CDR1 is SGHTA and CDR2 FQGTGA. V lost 2 bases, J lost 5 bases, and 22 bases lay in between. Here the CDR3 reads CASSLYPPASGVNNEQFF. DNA of the CDR3: TGTGCCAGCAGCTTATACCCCCCCGCCAGCGGAGTCAACAATGAGCAGTTCTTC. Variable domain in full (rest from reference TRBV7-3 and TRBJ2-1): GAGVSQTPSNKVTEKGKYVELRCDPISGHTALYWYRQSLGQGPEFLIYFQGTGAADDSGLPNDRFFAVRPEGSVSTLKIQRTERGDSAVYLCASSLYPPASGVNNEQFFGPGTRLTVL.

V is TRBV18 and J is TRBJ1-1, with 8 bases lining up with TRBD1. The CDR3 covers 14 residues. Germline V gene lookup returns CDR1 KGHSH and CDR2 LQKENI. The J segment lost 8 bases and the V segment lost 4 bases, leaving 9 bases of the junction unmatched. This CDR3 reads CASSLGTGKTEAFF. The CDR3 bases are TGTGCCAGCTCACTTGGGACAGGCAAAACGGAAGCTTTCTTT.

This chain joins TRBV28 and TRBJ2-3, with TRBD2 matching over 12 bases. The germline CDR1 and CDR2 sequences are MDHEN and SYDVKM. Germline trimming cut 0 bases from V and 5 bases from J; bases unmatched to any gene: 6. The CDR3 spans 17 residues. The CDR3 loop reads CASSLWTSGRYRDTQYF. CDR3 DNA: TGTGCCAGCAGTTTATGGACTAGCGGGAGATATAGAGATACGCAGTATTTT.

CDR3 DNA sequence: TGTGCCAGCAGTTTAGGGGCTCAGGGTGCGGACGAGCAGTACTTC. Translating gives CASSLGAQGADEQYF. The chain couples TRBV6-2 or TRBV6-3 to TRBJ2-7; D may be TRBD1 (5 bases). The V and J ends lost 4 bases and 5 bases respectively, with 18 bases between them. CDR1 and CDR2 from the germline V gene are MNHEY and SVGEGT. The CDR3 runs 15 residues.

The genes are TRBV28 and TRBJ2-4; weak D call: TRBD1 (6 bases). The CDR3 is made up of 12 amino acids. Germline lookup yields CDR1 MDHEN and CDR2 SYDVKM. V dropped 8 bases and J dropped 1 base, with 6 bases sitting between them. CDR3 bases: TGTGCCAGCCAGGGGGCCAAAAACATTCAGTACTTC. Translated, it gives CASQGAKNIQYF.

The chain links TRBV4-1 to TRBJ2-3; 8 bases map to TRBD2. Germline CDR1 and CDR2: MGHRA and YSYEKL. With 5 bases clipped from V and 4 bases from J, the junction kept 8 bases outside the gene matches. CDR3 length: 15 residues. The CDR3 loop is CASSSRGSGADTQYF. The CDR3 region has the DNA TGCGCCAGCAGCTCCCGGGGTAGCGGGGCAGATACGCAGTATTTT.

This chain connects TRBV18 to TRBJ2-6, with 9 bases fitting TRBD1. Germline V gene lookup returns CDR1 KGHSH and CDR2 LQKENI. The V segment lost 3 bases and the J segment 2 bases; nucleotides outside the gene matches: 5. CDR3 size: 17 residues. The CDR3 loop is CASSPTRTGAGANVLTF. The CDR3 bases are TGTGCCAGCTCACCTACCCGGACAGGGGCTGGGGCCAACGTCCTGACTTTC.

Turning to this clone: The sample contains more than one DNA sequence encoding this CDR3. The chain couples TRBV18 to TRBJ1-4, with D possibly being TRBD1 (5 bases). The ends were cut back, 4 bases at V and 5 bases at J, with 8 bases in the middle. The CDR3 totals 13 residues. Germline V gene lookup returns CDR1 KGHSH and CDR2 LQKENI. Written as DNA, the CDR3 is TGTGCCAGCTCACAGGGGCAAAATGAAAAACTGTTTTTT. Protein product: CASSQGQNEKLFF.

Concerning this clone: Other DNA sequences from this sample encode an identical CDR3 as well. This chain joins TRBV7-2 and TRBJ1-2, with 9 bases fitting TRBD1. Trimming removed 0 bases from V and 2 bases from J; junction bases left unmatched: 1. CDR1 and CDR2 (germline): SGHTA, FQGNSA. The CDR3 runs to 15 residues. The CDR3 nucleotides are TGTGCCAGCAGCTTAGCGGGACAGGGCAACTATGGCTACACCTTC. It encodes CASSLAGQGNYGYTF.

The genes are TRBV5-1 and TRBJ1-1; 9 bases fit TRBD1. The CDR3 consists of 13 residues. Germline lookup yields CDR1 SGHRS and CDR2 YFSETQ. The J segment lost 6 bases and the V segment lost 2 bases, leaving 2 bases of the junction unmatched. CDR3: CASSLGDRAEAFF. The CDR3 DNA reads as TGCGCCAGCAGCTTAGGGGACAGGGCTGAAGCTTTCTTT.

The J gene is TRBJ1-1, the V gene TRBV7-9; TRBD1 might be the D (5 bases). This CDR3 has 15 amino acids. The germline V and J ends were trimmed by 5 bases and 1 base, with 14 bases remaining between them. The germline V gene encodes CDR1 SEHNR and CDR2 FQNEAQ (reference sequence). In DNA form, the CDR3 reads TGTGCCAGCAGCCCTAGATCGGGGGAGAACACTGAAGCTTTCTTT. Translation: CASSPRSGENTEAFF.

CDR3 bases: TGTGCCAGCTCACCACTCCCCCGAGATCAGCCCCAGCATTTT. Translated: CASSPLPRDQPQHF. The chain carries TRBV18 and TRBJ1-5; no definite D call. The germline V and J ends were trimmed by 1 base and 5 bases, with 9 bases remaining between them. This CDR3 spans 14 amino acids. CDR1 and CDR2 (germline): KGHSH, LQKENI.

This sequence joins TRBV5-1 and TRBJ1-6; possible D gene TRBD1, 6 bases. Deletions cut 5 bases from V and 11 bases from J, with 20 bases between. The CDR3 covers 15 residues. The germline CDR1 and CDR2 sequences are SGHRS and YFSETQ. The CDR3 region is CASSSGDRVGTPLHF. The CDR3 bases are TGCGCCAGCAGTTCAGGGGACCGGGTGGGGACACCCCTCCACTTT.

Concerning this clone itself: Other nucleotide sequences in the sample specify the same CDR3. This rearrangement joins TRBV12-3 or TRBV12-4 to TRBJ1-5; D is perhaps TRBD1 (5 bases). This CDR3 spans 12 amino acids. Trimming shortened V by 2 bases and J by 7 bases, and 6 bases separated the two germline ends. The CDR3 loop is CASSLRGQPQHF. The CDR3 nucleotides read TGTGCCAGCAGTTTAAGGGGACAGCCCCAGCATTTT.

The V gene is TRBV20-1, the J gene TRBJ1-4, with D possibly being TRBD1 (6 bases). V gave up 3 bases and J gave up 3 bases, with 11 bases separating them. The CDR3 is 14 amino acids. The germline V gene encodes CDR1 DFQATT and CDR2 SNEGSKA (reference sequence). The CDR3, as DNA: TGCAGTGCTAGTGGCAGGACAGCTAATGAAAAACTGTTTTTT. Its protein product is CSASGRTANEKLFF.

This chain links TRBV7-2 with TRBJ2-7; 9 bases are a match to TRBD1. Losses at the gene ends were 5 bases for V and 0 bases for J; bases not matched to a gene: 5. The CDR3 has 15 amino acids. Germline V gene sequence: CDR1 SGHTA, CDR2 FQGNSA. The CDR3 here is CASSARDRASYEQYF. The CDR3, as DNA: TGTGCCAGCAGCGCTCGGGACAGGGCCTCCTACGAGCAGTACTTC.

This clone was counted between two and nine times. The rearrangement uses TRBV11-2 and TRBJ2-2; D gene uncertain. The V end lost 4 bases, the J end lost 1 base, and 16 bases lay between the germline ends. Germline values: CDR1 SGHAT, CDR2 FQNNGV. The CDR3 spans 17 residues. The CDR3 DNA reads TGTGCCAGCAGCTCTGCGGCCGTTACGGGGAACACCGGGGAGCTGTTTTTT. Protein product: CASSSAAVTGNTGELFF.